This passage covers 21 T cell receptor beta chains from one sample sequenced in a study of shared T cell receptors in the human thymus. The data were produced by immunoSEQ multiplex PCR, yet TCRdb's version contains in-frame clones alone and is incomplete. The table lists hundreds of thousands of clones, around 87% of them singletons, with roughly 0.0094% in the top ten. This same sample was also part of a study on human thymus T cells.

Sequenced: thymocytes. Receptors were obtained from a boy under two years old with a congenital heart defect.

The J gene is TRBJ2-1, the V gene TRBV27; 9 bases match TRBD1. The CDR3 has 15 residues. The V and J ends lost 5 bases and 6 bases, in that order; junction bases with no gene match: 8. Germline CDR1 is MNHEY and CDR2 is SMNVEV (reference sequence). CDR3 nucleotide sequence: TGTGCCAGCAGTACAGGGGGCGCGATCATCAATGAGCAGTTCTTC. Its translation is CASSTGGAIINEQFF.

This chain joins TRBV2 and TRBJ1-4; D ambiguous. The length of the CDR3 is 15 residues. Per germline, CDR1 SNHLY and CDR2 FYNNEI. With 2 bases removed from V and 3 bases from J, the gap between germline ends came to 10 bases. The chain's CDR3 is CASSEWGGANEKLFF. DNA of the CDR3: TGTGCCAGCAGTGAATGGGGAGGTGCTAATGAAAAACTGTTTTTT.

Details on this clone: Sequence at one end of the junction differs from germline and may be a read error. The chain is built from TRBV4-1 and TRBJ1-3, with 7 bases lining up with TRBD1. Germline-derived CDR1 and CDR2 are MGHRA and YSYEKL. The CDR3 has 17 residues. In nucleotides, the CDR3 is TGCGCCAGCAGCAAAGAGAGGGGGGACAGCTCTGGAAACACCATATATTTT. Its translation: CASSKERGDSSGNTIYF.

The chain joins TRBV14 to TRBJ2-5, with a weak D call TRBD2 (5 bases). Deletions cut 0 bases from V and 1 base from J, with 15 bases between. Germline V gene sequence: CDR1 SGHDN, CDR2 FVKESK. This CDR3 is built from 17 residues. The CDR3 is CASSQDLAGLPQETQYF. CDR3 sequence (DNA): TGTGCCAGCAGCCAAGATCTTGCGGGCCTACCCCAAGAGACCCAGTACTTC.

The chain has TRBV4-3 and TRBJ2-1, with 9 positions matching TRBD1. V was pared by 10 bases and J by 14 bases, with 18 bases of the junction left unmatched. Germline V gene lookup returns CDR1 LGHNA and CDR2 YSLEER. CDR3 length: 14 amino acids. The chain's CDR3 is CAIGTGHGKDAKFF. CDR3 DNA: TGCGCCATAGGGACAGGGCATGGAAAAGATGCGAAGTTCTTC.

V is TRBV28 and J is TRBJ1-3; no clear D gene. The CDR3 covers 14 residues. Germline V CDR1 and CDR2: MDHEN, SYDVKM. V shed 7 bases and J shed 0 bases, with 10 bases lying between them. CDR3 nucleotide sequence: TGTGCCAGCAACGCGACAATCTCTGGAAACACCATATATTTT. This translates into CASNATISGNTIYF.

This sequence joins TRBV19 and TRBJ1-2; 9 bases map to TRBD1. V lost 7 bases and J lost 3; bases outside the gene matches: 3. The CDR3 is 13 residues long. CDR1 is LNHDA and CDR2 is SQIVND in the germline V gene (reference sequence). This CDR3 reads CASIQGADYGYTF. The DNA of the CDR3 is TGTGCCAGTATACAGGGGGCGGACTATGGCTACACCTTC.

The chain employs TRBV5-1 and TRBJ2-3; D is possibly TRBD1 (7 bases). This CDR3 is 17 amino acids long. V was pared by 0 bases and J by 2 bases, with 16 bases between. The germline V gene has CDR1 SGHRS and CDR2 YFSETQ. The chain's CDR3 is CASSLGRPGGPTDTQYF. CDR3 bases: TGCGCCAGCAGCTTGGGGAGGCCAGGGGGGCCCACAGATACGCAGTATTTT.

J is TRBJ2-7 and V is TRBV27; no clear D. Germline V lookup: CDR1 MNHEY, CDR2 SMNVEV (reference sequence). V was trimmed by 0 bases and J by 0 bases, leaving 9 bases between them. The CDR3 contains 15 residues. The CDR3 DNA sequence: TGTGCCAGCAGTTTATCCCCGGAGAGCTCCTACGAGCAGTACTTC. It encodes CASSLSPESSYEQYF.

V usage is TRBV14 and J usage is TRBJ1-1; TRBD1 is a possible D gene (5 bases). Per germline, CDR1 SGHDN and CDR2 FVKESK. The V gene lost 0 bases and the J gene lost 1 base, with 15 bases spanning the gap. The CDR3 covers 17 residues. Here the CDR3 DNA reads TGTGCCAGCAGCCAAGATCCGGGGGGAAGGGAGAACACTGAAGCTTTCTTT. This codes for CASSQDPGGRENTEAFF.

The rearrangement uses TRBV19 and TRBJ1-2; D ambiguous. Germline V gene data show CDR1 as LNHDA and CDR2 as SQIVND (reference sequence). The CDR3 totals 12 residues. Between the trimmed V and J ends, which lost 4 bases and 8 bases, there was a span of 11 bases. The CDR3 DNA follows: TGTGCCAGTAGTACCCACCCGCGGGGCTACACCTTC. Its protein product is CASSTHPRGYTF.

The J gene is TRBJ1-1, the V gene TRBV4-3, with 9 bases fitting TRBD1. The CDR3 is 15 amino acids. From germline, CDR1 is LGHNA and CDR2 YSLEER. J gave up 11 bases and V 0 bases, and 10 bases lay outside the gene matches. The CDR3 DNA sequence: TGCGCCAGCAGCCAAGATTTAGTTCGGGACAGGGTTGCTTTCTTT. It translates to CASSQDLVRDRVAFF.

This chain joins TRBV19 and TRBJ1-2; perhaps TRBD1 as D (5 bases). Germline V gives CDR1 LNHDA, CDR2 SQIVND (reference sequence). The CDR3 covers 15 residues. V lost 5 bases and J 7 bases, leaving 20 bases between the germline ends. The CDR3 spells CASSPERRGWSGYTF. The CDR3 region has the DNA TGTGCCAGTAGTCCCGAACGGAGGGGATGGAGTGGCTACACCTTC.

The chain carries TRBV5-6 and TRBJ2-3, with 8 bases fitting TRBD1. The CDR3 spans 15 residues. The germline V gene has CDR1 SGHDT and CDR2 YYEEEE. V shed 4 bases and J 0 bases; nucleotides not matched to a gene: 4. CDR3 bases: TGTGCCAGCAGCCGAGACAGGGGTAGCACAGATACGCAGTATTTT. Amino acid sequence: CASSRDRGSTDTQYF.

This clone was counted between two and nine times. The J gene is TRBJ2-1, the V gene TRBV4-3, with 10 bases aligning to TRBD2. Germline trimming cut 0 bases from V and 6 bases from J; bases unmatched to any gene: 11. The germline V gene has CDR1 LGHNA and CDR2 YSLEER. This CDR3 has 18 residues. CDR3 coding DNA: TGCGCCAGCAGCCAAGATCTGGGTTCGGAGCGGGGGGGCAATGAGCAGTTCTTC. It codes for CASSQDLGSERGGNEQFF.

The CDR3 protein is CASSYLVRSGPQKLFF. The CDR3 DNA sequence: TGTGCCAGCAGTTACTTGGTTCGGAGCGGGCCTCAAAAACTGTTTTTT. The chain carries TRBV6-6 and TRBJ1-4, with no clear D. The length of the CDR3 is 16 residues. Germline assignment: CDR1 MNHNY and CDR2 SVGAGI (reference sequence). Trimming left V 1 base short and J 9 bases short, with 18 bases between.

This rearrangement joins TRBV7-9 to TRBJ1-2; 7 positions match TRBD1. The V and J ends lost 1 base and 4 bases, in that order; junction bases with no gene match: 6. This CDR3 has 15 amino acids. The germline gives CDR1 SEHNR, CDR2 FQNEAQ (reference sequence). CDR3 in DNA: TGTGCCAGCAGCTTAGGATCGGGACAGACCTATGGCTACACCTTC. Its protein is CASSLGSGQTYGYTF. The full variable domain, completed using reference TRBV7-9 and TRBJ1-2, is DTGVSQNPRHKITKRGQNVTFRCDPISEHNRLYWYRQTLGQGPEFLTYFQNEAQLEKSRLLSDRFSAERPKGSFSTLEIQRTEQGDSAMYLCASSLGSGQTYGYTFGSGTRLTVV.

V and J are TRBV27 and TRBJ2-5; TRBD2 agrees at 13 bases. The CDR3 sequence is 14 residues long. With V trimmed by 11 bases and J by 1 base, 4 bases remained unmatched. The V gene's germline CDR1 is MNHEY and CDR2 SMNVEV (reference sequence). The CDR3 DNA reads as TGTGCCGACGGGACTAGCGGGACCCAAGAGACCCAGTACTTC. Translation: CADGTSGTQETQYF.

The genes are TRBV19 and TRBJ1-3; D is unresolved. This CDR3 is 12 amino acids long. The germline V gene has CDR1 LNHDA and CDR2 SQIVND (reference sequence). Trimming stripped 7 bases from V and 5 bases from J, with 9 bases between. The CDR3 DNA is TGTGCCAGTAACGACAAACGAAACACCATATATTTT. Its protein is CASNDKRNTIYF.

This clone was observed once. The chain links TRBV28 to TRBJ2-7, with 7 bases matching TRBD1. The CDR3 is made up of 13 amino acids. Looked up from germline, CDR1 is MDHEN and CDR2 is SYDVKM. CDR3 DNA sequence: TGTGCGAAGGCCCCCGGGACAGCCTACGAGCAGTACTTC. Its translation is CAKAPGTAYEQYF.

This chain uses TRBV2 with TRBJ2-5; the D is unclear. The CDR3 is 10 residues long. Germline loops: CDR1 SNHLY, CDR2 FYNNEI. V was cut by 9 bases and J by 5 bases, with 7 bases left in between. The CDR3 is CARAKETQYF. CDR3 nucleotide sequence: TGTGCCAGGGCAAAGGAGACCCAGTACTTC.